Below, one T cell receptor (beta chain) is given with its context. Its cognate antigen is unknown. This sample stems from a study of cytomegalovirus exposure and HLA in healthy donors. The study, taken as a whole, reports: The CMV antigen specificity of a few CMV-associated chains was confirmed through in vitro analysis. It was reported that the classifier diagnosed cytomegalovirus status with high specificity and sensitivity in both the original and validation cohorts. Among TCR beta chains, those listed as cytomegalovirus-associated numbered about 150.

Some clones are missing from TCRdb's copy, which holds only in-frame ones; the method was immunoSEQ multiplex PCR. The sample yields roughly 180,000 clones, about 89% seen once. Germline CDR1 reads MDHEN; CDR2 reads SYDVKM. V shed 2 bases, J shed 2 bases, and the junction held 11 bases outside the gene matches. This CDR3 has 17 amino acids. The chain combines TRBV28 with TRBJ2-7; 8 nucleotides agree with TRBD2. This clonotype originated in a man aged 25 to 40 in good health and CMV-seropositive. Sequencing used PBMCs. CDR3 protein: CASSLEGLAGRTYEQYF. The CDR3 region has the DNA TGTGCCAGCAGTTTAGAGGGTTTAGCGGGAAGAACCTACGAGCAGTACTTC.